The sequence of this T cell receptor beta chain was determined in a study of T cell clonality in common variable immunodeficiency (dated by TCRdb to 2013 to 2016). From the cysteine up to the phenylalanine, the CDR3 has a length of 15 residues. The DNA has 36 bases, all within the CDR3, and is read from base 1. CDR1 and CDR2, per the germline V gene (reference sequence), are GTSNPN and SVGIG. For sequencing, equivalent amounts of genomic DNA were input from CVID and control samples. For every sample, a 60 bp segment covering the rearranged TCRbeta CDR3 region was amplified and then sequenced. The immunoSEQ assay, a bias-corrected multiplex PCR combined with high-throughput sequencing, was used for TCRbeta amplification. In the paper's pipeline: Every unique nucleotide sequence counted as a clone and was annotated with V, D and J genes, copy number and frequency. Sequences were labeled productive if in frame, and non-productive if out of frame or containing stop codons. As previously described, Shannon's entropy was used to calculate clonality. The predicted amino acid sequences of productive clones were used to derive mean CDR3 Kyte-Doolittle hydropathy. Hierarchical clustering of scaled V gene usage was performed with the R hclust function using Manhattan distance and complete linkage. Sharing of clones by CDR3 amino acid sequence was evaluated through resampling of 12 repertoires per group over 100 rounds. The repertoires were searched for approximately 70 published EBV-specific and 245 published CMV-specific TCRbeta sequences. A couple of CVID samples that yielded fewer than 10,000 sequences were excluded from the analysis, so approximately 40 CVID repertoires were retained. TCRdb limited this immuneACCESS table to in-frame rearrangements with V and J called. A share of clones is missing; checked studies link under half to unresolved V genes, and the rest is unexplained. V and J calls and clone size come straight from that table; D and trimming were deduced from the DNA. For this sample, about 64,000 clones appear and none is a singleton. Of the sample, 1.5% to 2% falls within the top ten clones.

This clone has ten or more counts. Its target antigen remains unknown. Read sequence stops 3 residues before the CDR3 end, and the germline J gene provides the missing end. Predominantly Caucasian heritage was noted among both the CVID patients and the healthy controls. Heparinized peripheral whole blood samples of roughly 5 to 8 ml were obtained from each donor. Genomic DNA from adults with common variable immune deficiency (CVID) and from healthy adult controls was used for sequencing of TCRbeta CDR3 repertoires. The control group comprised 22 healthy adult volunteers, roughly 12 female and roughly ten male, aged about 23 to 75 years with a mean age of approximately 35. Diluted blood was subjected to density centrifugation over Hypaque 1077 or Ficoll-Paque for isolation of peripheral blood mononuclear cells. Genomic DNA was obtained from unsorted mononuclear cells through either Qiagen column purification or a centrifugation-based method.

Broader findings and caveats from the paper: Reportedly, TCRbeta sequences from CVID had fewer deletions and N-nucleotide insertions, and highly modified clones with 13 or more V deletions were absent from CVID. Patient heterogeneity within the CVID cohort put limits on correlating repertoire features with clinical complications. CVID subjects shared fewer TCRbeta clones with each other than healthy controls did (p < 0.0001). Although equal DNA input was used, an average of about 83,000 unique sequences per sample was obtained for controls, compared with approximately 31,000 for CVID samples. TCRbeta clonality was higher in CVID subjects than in healthy controls (t-test p = 0.018), and the increase was most characteristic of about a third of subjects. The authors noted that sequencing repertoires of T cell subpopulations would be needed to clarify what caused the increased clonality in CVID.

The sequenced sample consisted of peripheral blood mononuclear cells. The chain was built from TRBV30 and TRBJ1-1; the best D guess is TRBD1, with 6 bases matching. The sequence derives from a person aged 18-70 years in good health. The part of the CDR3 DNA that was read is TGTGCCTGGAAAGGGGCAGGTGTAACGGGACATTCA. Its translation reads: CAWKGAGVTGHS. The entire CDR3 sequence reads CAWKGAGVTGHSAFF.